This T cell receptor (beta chain) was obtained from a study of identical twins. The study's findings and limits: In drawing conclusions, the study used cross-sectional statistical analysis and did not follow the same donors.

MiXCR was run by TCRdb on the 5' RACE reads, yielding one entry per CDR3 protein. The data show 1,800,000 or so distinct CDR3 sequences, with around a third seen just once and about 0.3% held by the top ten. Trimming at V came to 2 bases and at J to 2 bases, leaving 5 bases not matched to a gene. The germline V gene encodes CDR1 LNHNV and CDR2 YYDKDF (reference sequence). The length of the CDR3 is 17 residues. This clonotype was observed a handful of times. The antigen is unknown. This TCR came from a newborn girl in good health. The genes are TRBV15 and TRBJ2-3; the match to TRBD2 covers 12 bases. Material for sequencing was cord blood. CDR3 protein: CATSRSLAGGNTDTQYF. The CDR3 region has the DNA TGTGCCACCAGCAGATCGCTAGCGGGGGGGAACACAGATACGCAGTATTTT.